These 2 T cell receptor beta chains were all obtained from the same sample, sequenced in a study of CD8+ T cells in alopecia areata. Treatment: oral pan-JAK inhibitor, 5-10 mg twice daily. Extracted from the samples, RNA was reverse transcribed into cDNA to serve as the sequencing template. Using immunoSEQ multiplex PCR, the repertoire was profiled, and TCRdb retains in-frame clones only, with some absent. The repertoire holds fewer than 250,000 clones, with roughly two fifths as singletons. Material: CD4+ T cells sorted from blood, obtained between weeks 30 and 35, from a patient treated with tofacitinib. These receptors all stem from a human donor with alopecia areata.

The chain uses TRBV7-9 and TRBJ2-7; D possibly corresponds to TRBD1 (6 bases). The length of the CDR3 is 12 residues. Trimming removed 5 bases from V and 4 bases from J, with 9 bases in between. CDR1 and CDR2 (germline): SEHNR, FQNEAQ (reference sequence). The CDR3 region has the DNA TGTGCCAGCAGCCCGGACAGATACGAGCAGTACTTC. This gives the protein CASSPDRYEQYF.

This clone was observed a few times. The chain couples TRBV29-1 to TRBJ1-6; D gene unclear. The CDR3 covers 12 residues. CDR1 and CDR2 from the germline V gene are SQVTM and ANQGSEA. Trimming took off 7 bases at V and 10 bases at J, with 14 bases between the two ends. Here the CDR3 DNA reads TGCAGCGCCCGGACGAGGAACTCACCCCTCCACTTT. It translates to CSARTRNSPLHF.